One and the same sample provided the 9 T cell receptor beta chains below, sequenced in a study of shared clonotypes between healthy human individuals. The naive CD8 subset, CD45RO-negative cells positively selected for CCR7, excluded terminally differentiated effector memory CD45RA+ cells. TCRdb keeps only in-frame clones here, not all; method: immunoSEQ multiplex PCR. The sample lists about 2 million clones, approximately 94% occurring once. Material: naive CD8+ T cells sorted from blood. These receptors were collected from a man aged 18 to 30 in good health.

A remark on this clone: Other DNA sequences in this specimen translate into the identical CDR3. The chain carries TRBV27 and TRBJ1-6; D uncertain. The germline CDR1 and CDR2 sequences are MNHEY and SMNVEV (reference sequence). CDR3 length equals 12 residues. V dropped 5 bases and J dropped 4 bases, with 3 bases sitting between them. CDR3: CASSTYNSPLHF. The CDR3 bases are TGTGCCAGCAGTACTTATAATTCACCCCTCCACTTT.

The CDR3 spells CASSHLGVSYEQYF. CDR3 coding DNA: TGTGCCAGCAGCCATCTGGGCGTCTCCTACGAGCAGTACTTC. The rearrangement links TRBV14 to TRBJ2-7, with D uncertain. Looked up from germline, CDR1 is SGHDN and CDR2 is FVKESK. V dropped 3 bases and J dropped 0 bases, with 9 bases sitting between them. This CDR3 has 14 amino acids.

CDR3 bases: TGCAGCGTTGAACCCCTGAAATCAGGGCTGCCTGGCTACACCTTC. This translates into CSVEPLKSGLPGYTF. V and J are TRBV29-1 and TRBJ1-2; tentatively, D is TRBD1 (5 bases). Germline V gene lookup returns CDR1 SQVTM and CDR2 ANQGSEA. The CDR3 totals 15 residues. V was pared by 2 bases and J by 7 bases, with 20 bases between. Full variable domain (rest looked up from reference TRBV29-1 and TRBJ1-2): SAVISQKPSRDICQRGTSLTIQCQVDSQVTMMFWYRQQPGQSLTLIATANQGSEATYESGFVIDKFPISRPNLTFSTLTVSNMSPEDSSIYLCSVEPLKSGLPGYTFGSGTRLTVV.

About this clone itself: Additional DNA sequences in this sample encode the identical CDR3. This sequence joins TRBV2 and TRBJ1-1, with TRBD1 matching 11 bases. The germline V gene has CDR1 SNHLY and CDR2 FYNNEI. V lost 6 bases to trimming and J lost 4 bases; unmatched junction nucleotides: 1. The CDR3 totals 13 residues. The CDR3 sequence is CASSGTGGTEAFF. DNA for the CDR3: TGTGCCAGCAGCGGGACAGGGGGCACTGAAGCTTTCTTT.

The V call is TRBV6-5, the J call TRBJ1-3, with a weak D call TRBD1 (5 bases). The CDR3 contains 13 residues. Trimming removed 8 bases at V and 0 bases at J, with 8 bases between. The germline V gene encodes CDR1 MNHEY and CDR2 SVGAGI. CDR3 nucleotide sequence: TGTGCCAGCCATGACAGCTCTGGAAACACCATATATTTT. This gives the protein CASHDSSGNTIYF.

V is TRBV2 and J is TRBJ1-4, with TRBD1 as a possible D gene (6 bases). Trimming left V 4 bases short and J 6 bases short, with 12 bases between. This CDR3 spans 14 amino acids. Per germline, CDR1 SNHLY and CDR2 FYNNEI. CDR3 DNA sequence: TGTGCCAGCAGTGGACAGGACGATGATGAAAAACTGTTTTTT. Amino acids: CASSGQDDDEKLFF.

The table lists this clone with a few counts. This chain uses TRBV11-2 with TRBJ2-2; 8 bases are shared with TRBD1. V trimming: 5 bases; J trimming: 1 base; junction bases outside the gene matches: 6. The CDR3 extends over 16 amino acids. CDR1 and CDR2 (germline): SGHAT, FQNNGV. CDR3 residues: CASSVEGTGNTGELFF. Written as DNA, the CDR3 is TGTGCCAGCAGCGTCGAGGGGACAGGGAACACCGGGGAGCTGTTTTTT.

The CDR3 sequence is CASSPDSSTLYEQYF. The DNA of the CDR3 is TGTGCCAGCAGCCCAGACAGTTCAACTTTATACGAGCAGTACTTC. This chain joins TRBV27 and TRBJ2-7, with a possible D match to TRBD1 (5 bases). Per germline, CDR1 MNHEY and CDR2 SMNVEV (reference sequence). V was clipped by 6 bases and J by 4 bases, with 19 bases between them. The CDR3 is made up of 15 amino acids.

The J gene is TRBJ2-7, the V gene TRBV5-6; D may match TRBD1 or TRBD2 (7 bases each). V dropped 4 bases and J dropped 2 bases, with 16 bases sitting between them. The CDR3 has 15 residues. CDR1 and CDR2 (germline): SGHDT, YYEEEE. The CDR3 DNA follows: TGTGCCAGCAGCGTCAGGGGGGGACTTCCCTACGAGCAGTACTTC. Residues: CASSVRGGLPYEQYF. The full variable domain, its missing parts supplied by reference TRBV5-6 and TRBJ2-7, is DAGVTQSPTHLIKTRGQQVTLRCSPKSGHDTVSWYQQALGQGPQFIFQYYEEEERQRGNFPDRFSGHQFPNYSSELNVNALLLGDSALYLCASSVRGGLPYEQYFGPGTRLTVT.